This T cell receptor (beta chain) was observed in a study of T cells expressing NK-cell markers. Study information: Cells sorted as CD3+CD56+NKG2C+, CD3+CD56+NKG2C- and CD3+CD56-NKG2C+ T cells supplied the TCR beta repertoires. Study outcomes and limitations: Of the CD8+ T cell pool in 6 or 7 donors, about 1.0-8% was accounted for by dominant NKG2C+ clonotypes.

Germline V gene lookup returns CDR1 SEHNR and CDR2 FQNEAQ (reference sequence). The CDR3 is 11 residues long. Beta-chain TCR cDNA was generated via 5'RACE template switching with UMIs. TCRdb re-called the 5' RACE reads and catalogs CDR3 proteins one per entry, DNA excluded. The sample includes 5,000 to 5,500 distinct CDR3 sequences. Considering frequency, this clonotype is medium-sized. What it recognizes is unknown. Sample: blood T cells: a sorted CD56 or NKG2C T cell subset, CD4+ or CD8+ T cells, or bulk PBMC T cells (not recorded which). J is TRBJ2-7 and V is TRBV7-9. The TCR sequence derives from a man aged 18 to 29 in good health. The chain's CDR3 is CASSLQYEQYF.